The present T cell receptor beta chain was sequenced within a study of blood T cell repertoires in COVID-19. About the study: The study drew acute and convalescent COVID-19 samples from the United States, Italy and Spain.

Some clones are missing from TCRdb's copy, which holds only in-frame ones; the method was immunoSEQ multiplex PCR. The sample shows about 58,000 clones, around 89% of them seen only once. This TCR was recovered from a man aged 55 to 70 with acute or convalescent COVID-19. Sequenced input: peripheral blood.

In DNA, the CDR3 is TGTGCCAGCAGTGAGATAGCGGGCCACATTTACGAGCAGTACTTC. It translates to CASSEIAGHIYEQYF. The genes are TRBV28 and TRBJ2-7; 7 bases match TRBD2. The CDR3 is 15 residues long. CDR1 and CDR2 (germline): MDHEN, SYDVKM. Trimming at V came to 5 bases and at J to 4 bases, leaving 11 bases not matched to a gene. Drawing the rest from reference TRBV28 and TRBJ2-7, the complete variable domain is DVKVTQSSRYLVKRTGEKVFLECVQDMDHENMFWYRQDPGLGLRLIYFSYDVKMKEKGDIPEGYSVSREKKERFSLILESASTNQTSMYLCASSEIAGHIYEQYFGPGTRLTVT.